One and the same sample provided the 12 T cell receptor beta chains below, sequenced in a study of T cell responses to AZD1222 COVID-19 vaccine. Clones were read by immunoSEQ multiplex PCR, and TCRdb kept only the in-frame ones, dropping some. The sample lists 120,000 to 150,000 clones; approximately 93% were seen once. The specimen was peripheral blood, collected on day 0 of MenACWY control vaccination. These TCRs come from an adult in good health.

This chain joins TRBV7-9 and TRBJ1-1; D might be TRBD1 (5 bases). The CDR3 spans 14 residues. From germline, CDR1 is SEHNR and CDR2 FQNEAQ (reference sequence). Trimming pared 3 bases from V and 1 base from J, leaving 9 bases between. This CDR3 is CASSFVGPNTEAFF. The CDR3 DNA is TGTGCCAGCAGCTTCGTGGGACCGAACACTGAAGCTTTCTTT.

As to this clone: The junction departs from germline at one end; a sequencing error may be responsible. The chain uses TRBV5-4 and TRBJ1-2, with 12 bases that match TRBD1. CDR3 length equals 16 residues. Germline V gene data show CDR1 as SGHNT and CDR2 as YYREEE (reference sequence). CDR3 sequence: CASNLFPGQGAHGYTF. The CDR3 DNA is TGTGCCAGCAACTTGTTCCCGGGACAGGGGGCCCATGGCTACACCTTC. Drawing the rest from reference TRBV5-4 and TRBJ1-2, the complete variable domain is ETGVTQSPTHLIKTRGQQVTLRCSSQSGHNTVSWYQQALGQGPQFIFQYYREEENGRGNFPPRFSGLQFPNYSSELNVNALELDDSALYLCASNLFPGQGAHGYTFGSGTRLTVV.

The chain uses TRBV7-2 and TRBJ2-1, with D unclear. The ends were cut back, 0 bases at V and 13 bases at J, with 13 bases in the middle. Germline V gene data show CDR1 as SGHTA and CDR2 as FQGNSA. This CDR3 comprises 13 residues. The CDR3, as DNA: TGTGCCAGCAGCTTAGCCTTCAACAGCCCCCAGTTCTTC. It yields the protein CASSLAFNSPQFF.

The chain joins TRBV5-1 to TRBJ1-2; 8 bases align to TRBD1. Germline V lookup: CDR1 SGHRS, CDR2 YFSETQ. With 4 bases clipped from V and 4 bases from J, the junction kept 9 bases outside the gene matches. This CDR3 contains 15 residues. The CDR3, as DNA: TGCGCCAGCAGCGCGGGACAGGTCGGTATCTATGGCTACACCTTC. Translated, it gives CASSAGQVGIYGYTF.

This chain connects TRBV5-1 to TRBJ1-5; D is perhaps TRBD1 (5 bases). The V end was cut by 1 base, the J end by 8 bases, with 10 bases between. Per germline, CDR1 SGHRS and CDR2 YFSETQ. The CDR3 sequence is 13 residues long. The CDR3 DNA is TGCGCCAGCAGCTTGACTCGGGGGGAGCCCCAGCATTTT. Residues: CASSLTRGEPQHF.

This sequence joins TRBV19 and TRBJ1-2, with TRBD1 identical over 9 bases. This CDR3 has 15 residues. CDR1 and CDR2 from the germline V gene are LNHDA and SQIVND (reference sequence). Germline trimming cut 3 bases from V and 6 bases from J; bases unmatched to any gene: 8. The CDR3, as DNA: TGTGCCAGTAGTATCCGCGGACAGGGGATGCATGGCTACACCTTC. As protein: CASSIRGQGMHGYTF. Full variable domain (outside the CDR3, taken from reference TRBV19 and TRBJ1-2): DGGITQSPKYLFRKEGQNVTLSCEQNLNHDAMYWYRQDPGQGLRLIYYSQIVNDFQKGDIAEGYSVSREKKESFPLTVTSAQKNPTAFYLCASSIRGQGMHGYTFGSGTRLTVV.

The V and J genes are TRBV14 and TRBJ2-4; 9 bases match TRBD1. This CDR3 has 16 residues. V shed 3 bases, J shed 1 base, and the junction held 4 bases outside the gene matches. The germline V gene has CDR1 SGHDN and CDR2 FVKESK. The chain's CDR3 is CASSQDRGLAKNIQYF. CDR3 nucleotides: TGTGCCAGCAGCCAGGACAGGGGTTTGGCCAAAAACATTCAGTACTTC.

In this sample, this clone turned up a few times. V gene TRBV2 combines with J gene TRBJ1-1; D possibly corresponds to TRBD1 (5 bases). CDR3 size: 12 residues. CDR1 SNHLY and CDR2 FYNNEI come from the germline V gene. The V gene lost 3 bases and the J gene lost 6 bases, with 8 bases spanning the gap. For the CDR3, the DNA is TGTGCCAGCAGTGAGGGACTCCCTGAAGCTTTCTTT. Protein product: CASSEGLPEAFF.

The chain links TRBV2 to TRBJ1-2, with a tentative D call TRBD1 (6 bases). V was trimmed by 4 bases and J by 5 bases, leaving 11 bases between them. The CDR3 has 13 amino acids. Germline CDR1 and CDR2: SNHLY and FYNNEI. The CDR3 reads CASSGQAGYGYTF. CDR3 DNA: TGTGCCAGCAGTGGACAGGCTGGATATGGCTACACCTTC. Supplemented by reference TRBV2 and TRBJ1-2, the full variable domain reads EPEVTQTPSHQVTQMGQEVILRCVPISNHLYFYWYRQILGQKVEFLVSFYNNEISEKSEIFDDQFSVERPDGSNFTLKIRSTKLEDSAMYFCASSGQAGYGYTFGSGTRLTVV.

The chain uses TRBV30 and TRBJ1-2; TRBD1 matches at 7 bases. The junction had 12 bases not matched to a gene; V was cut back by 4 bases and J by 4 bases. The germline V gene has CDR1 GTSNPN and CDR2 SVGIG (reference sequence). This CDR3 has 15 amino acids. The CDR3 loop is CAWKREGASSYGYTF. The CDR3 nucleotides are TGTGCCTGGAAGAGGGAGGGGGCCTCCTCCTATGGCTACACCTTC.

The V call is TRBV19, the J call TRBJ2-3; tentatively, D is TRBD1 (6 bases). The germline gives CDR1 LNHDA, CDR2 SQIVND (reference sequence). The CDR3 contains 14 residues. The V and J ends lost 10 bases and 6 bases respectively, with 20 bases between them. This CDR3 is CATGQQGRIDTQYF. CDR3 DNA sequence: TGTGCCACTGGCCAGCAGGGGAGAATCGATACGCAGTATTTT.

The V call is TRBV18, the J call TRBJ1-4, with D perhaps TRBD1 (5 bases). Germline lookup yields CDR1 KGHSH and CDR2 LQKENI. Trimming took off 3 bases at V and 8 bases at J, with 19 bases between the two ends. This CDR3 has 16 residues. The CDR3 reads CASSPMPQGVKEKLFF. The CDR3 DNA is TGTGCCAGCTCACCTATGCCCCAGGGAGTAAAGGAAAAACTGTTTTTT.